Listed here are 18 T cell receptor beta chains from one sample, sequenced in a study of cytomegalovirus exposure and HLA in healthy donors. Amplification used 60 Vbeta primers and 13 Jbeta primers. The table came from immunoSEQ multiplex PCR; TCRdb's copy has only in-frame clones and leaves some out. The sample contains about 200,000 clones, approximately 11% of which appear only once. The material sequenced was PBMCs. These TCRs come from a man over 45 in good health and CMV-seropositive.

The chain joins TRBV2 to TRBJ2-2; 11 bases are shared with TRBD1. Germline V gives CDR1 SNHLY, CDR2 FYNNEI. There are 16 residues in the CDR3. The V gene end was trimmed by 3 bases and the J gene end by 6 bases; junction bases not matched to a gene: 6. The chain's CDR3 is CASSDGTGGSAGELFF. CDR3 in DNA: TGTGCCAGCAGTGACGGGACAGGGGGATCCGCCGGGGAGCTGTTTTTT.

A few counts support this clone. The chain combines TRBV6-1 with TRBJ2-2; maybe TRBD2 (5 bases). The CDR3 has 16 amino acids. Germline V gene sequence: CDR1 MNHNS, CDR2 SASEGT. The V end was cut by 0 bases, the J end by 1 base, with 9 bases between. CDR3 residues: CASSEAWRRNTGELFF. The CDR3, as DNA: TGTGCCAGCAGTGAAGCGTGGAGGCGGAACACCGGGGAGCTGTTTTTT.

The sample holds a few counts of this clone. CDR3 protein: CASSYWTGARPGKLFF. The DNA of the CDR3 is TGTGCCAGCAGCTACTGGACAGGGGCTAGACCCGGAAAACTGTTTTTT. V is TRBV5-4 and J is TRBJ1-4, with 9 nucleotides matching TRBD1. This CDR3 contains 16 residues. CDR1 is SGHNT, CDR2 YYREEE, per germline (reference sequence). V was pared by 3 bases and J by 10 bases, with 13 bases of the junction left unmatched.

This clone occurred a few times. This sequence joins TRBV27 and TRBJ2-7, with D perhaps matching TRBD1 (5 bases). The CDR3 sequence is 15 residues long. Germline CDR1 is MNHEY and CDR2 is SMNVEV (reference sequence). Between the trimmed V and J ends, which lost 3 bases and 3 bases, there was a span of 15 bases. CDR3 in amino acids: CASSLSIAGFYEQYF. The CDR3 bases are TGTGCCAGCAGTTTGAGTATTGCAGGGTTCTACGAGCAGTACTTC.

This clone turned up a few times. The V call is TRBV29-1, the J call TRBJ2-2; possible D gene TRBD1, 5 bases. The CDR3 spans 15 residues. V was clipped by 6 bases and J by 3 bases, with 17 bases between them. Germline assignment: CDR1 SQVTM and CDR2 ANQGSEA. This CDR3 is CSVSRQHPDTGELFF. In DNA form, the CDR3 reads TGCAGCGTCTCAAGACAGCACCCTGACACCGGGGAGCTGTTTTTT.

The J gene is TRBJ1-2, the V gene TRBV5-6; 10 bases align to TRBD1. Per germline, CDR1 SGHDT and CDR2 YYEEEE. This CDR3 has 13 residues. The V and J ends lost 2 bases and 6 bases, in that order; junction bases with no gene match: 1. The CDR3 region is CASSLGQGDGYTF. The CDR3 region has the DNA TGTGCCAGCAGCTTAGGACAGGGGGATGGCTACACCTTC.

This chain connects TRBV6-5 to TRBJ2-4, with D perhaps matching TRBD2 (5 bases). The V gene lost 0 bases and the J gene lost 8 bases, with 11 bases spanning the gap. The CDR3 is 14 residues long. Germline lookup yields CDR1 MNHEY and CDR2 SVGAGI. CDR3 DNA: TGTGCCAGCAGTTACTCCTCGGGATTAGACATTCAGTACTTC. Translation gives CASSYSSGLDIQYF.

There are a few counts of this clone. The chain combines TRBV5-6 with TRBJ2-2; 13 bases match TRBD2. The length of the CDR3 is 17 residues. Germline V gene lookup returns CDR1 SGHDT and CDR2 YYEEEE. V gave up 4 bases and J gave up 0 bases; unmatched junction bases: 3. This chain's CDR3 is CASSAGTSGANTGELFF. The CDR3 coding sequence is TGTGCCAGCAGCGCGGGGACTAGCGGGGCGAACACCGGGGAGCTGTTTTTT.

Only a few counts were recorded for this clone. The chain joins TRBV4-3 to TRBJ2-1; D gene unclear. CDR3 size: 16 residues. V was shortened by 0 bases and J by 0 bases, with 9 bases between the two germline ends. Germline lookup yields CDR1 LGHNA and CDR2 YSLEER. CDR3 DNA: TGCGCCAGCAGCCAAGACCGCCCCAGCTCCTACAATGAGCAGTTCTTC. This sequence encodes CASSQDRPSSYNEQFF.

The sample holds a few counts of this clone. The rearrangement links TRBV5-1 to TRBJ1-3, with 7 bases matching TRBD1. V trimming: 4 bases; J trimming: 3 bases; junction bases outside the gene matches: 7. CDR1 and CDR2 (germline): SGHRS, YFSETQ. There are 15 residues in the CDR3. The CDR3 spells CASSTTGTRGNTIYF. DNA of the CDR3: TGCGCCAGCAGCACGACAGGGACGCGTGGAAACACCATATATTTT.

The J gene is TRBJ1-1, the V gene TRBV5-1, with a weak D call TRBD1 (6 bases). The CDR3 totals 16 residues. CDR1 is SGHRS, CDR2 YFSETQ, per germline. V lost 0 bases, J lost 0 bases, and 12 bases lay in between. The CDR3 loop reads CASSLAGGAVNTEAFF. DNA of the CDR3: TGCGCCAGCAGCTTGGCGGGGGGCGCAGTGAACACTGAAGCTTTCTTT.

The V call is TRBV25-1, the J call TRBJ1-2; the D is unclear. The CDR3 contains 14 residues. CDR1 is MGHDK and CDR2 is SYGVNS in the germline V gene. Trimming took 4 bases from V and 3 from J, leaving 12 bases between them. CDR3 loop: CASSGPGEHYGYTF. The CDR3 nucleotides are TGTGCCAGCAGTGGGCCCGGGGAGCACTATGGCTACACCTTC.

In its sample, this clone was seen a few times. V usage is TRBV7-9 and J usage is TRBJ2-1; D is possibly TRBD2 (6 bases). Germline V gives CDR1 SEHNR, CDR2 FQNEAQ (reference sequence). CDR3 size: 14 residues. V was shortened by 3 bases and J by 4 bases, with 10 bases between the two germline ends. CDR3 nucleotide sequence: TGTGCCAGCAGCTTGGCGGGGTTTTACAATGAGCAGTTCTTC. Translation gives CASSLAGFYNEQFF. Full variable domain (rest looked up from reference TRBV7-9 and TRBJ2-1): DTGVSQNPRHKITKRGQNVTFRCDPISEHNRLYWYRQTLGQGPEFLTYFQNEAQLEKSRLLSDRFSAERPKGSFSTLEIQRTEQGDSAMYLCASSLAGFYNEQFFGPGTRLTVL.

This clone was recorded a few times. CDR3 sequence: CASSPTGSPGELFF. CDR3 nucleotide sequence: TGTGCCAGCTCACCGACAGGTTCCCCCGGGGAGCTGTTTTTT. The V gene is TRBV18, the J gene TRBJ2-2; D possibly corresponds to TRBD1 (6 bases). Trimming pared 3 bases from V and 6 bases from J, leaving 11 bases between. Germline lookup yields CDR1 KGHSH and CDR2 LQKENI. There are 14 residues in the CDR3.

This clone was seen only a few times. CDR3 residues: CATQDRVCGYTF. For the CDR3, the DNA is TGCGCCACCCAGGACAGGGTCTGTGGCTACACCTTC. This chain connects TRBV23-1 to TRBJ1-2, with 8 bases identical to TRBD1. TRBV23-1 is marked as an open reading frame, function uncertain. Germline trimming cut 10 bases from V and 7 bases from J; bases unmatched to any gene: 8. This CDR3 contains 12 residues.

CDR3 in amino acids: CASSLQINEKLFF. The CDR3 bases are TGTGCCAGCTCATTACAGATTAATGAAAAACTGTTTTTT. The gene calls are TRBV18 and TRBJ1-4; D remains unclear. V was pared by 5 bases and J by 4 bases, with 8 bases between. CDR1 KGHSH and CDR2 LQKENI come from the germline V gene. The CDR3 covers 13 residues.

This chain joins TRBV6-4 and TRBJ2-1, with 7 bases identical to TRBD2. Germline lookup yields CDR1 MRHNA and CDR2 SNTAGT. The V segment lost 5 bases and the J segment 5 bases; nucleotides outside the gene matches: 9. The CDR3 consists of 15 residues. DNA for the CDR3: TGTGCCAGCAGTCCCCAGCGGGGTGGGAACAATGAGCAGTTCTTC. Encoded protein: CASSPQRGGNNEQFF.

V and J are TRBV2 and TRBJ1-3; D gene ambiguous. CDR3 length: 15 residues. Per the germline V gene, CDR1 is SNHLY and CDR2 is FYNNEI. The V and J ends lost 1 base and 0 bases respectively, with 7 bases between them. The chain's CDR3 is CASSEDSRSGNTIYF. CDR3 nucleotide sequence: TGTGCCAGCAGTGAAGACTCTCGCTCTGGAAACACCATATATTTT.